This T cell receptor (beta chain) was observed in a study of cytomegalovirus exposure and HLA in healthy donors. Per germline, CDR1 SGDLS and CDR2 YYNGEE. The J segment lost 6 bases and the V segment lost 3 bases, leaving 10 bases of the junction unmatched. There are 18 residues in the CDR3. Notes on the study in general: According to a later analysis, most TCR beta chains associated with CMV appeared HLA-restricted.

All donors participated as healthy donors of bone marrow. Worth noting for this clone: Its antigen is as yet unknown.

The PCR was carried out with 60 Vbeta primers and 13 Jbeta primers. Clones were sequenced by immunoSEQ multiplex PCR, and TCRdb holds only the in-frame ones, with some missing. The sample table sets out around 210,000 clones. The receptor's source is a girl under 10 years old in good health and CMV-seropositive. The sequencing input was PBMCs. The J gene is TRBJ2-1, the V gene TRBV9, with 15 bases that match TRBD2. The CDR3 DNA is TGTGCCAGCAGCGAGAGACCCGGGACTAGCGGGAGGAGCAATGAGCAGTTCTTC. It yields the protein CASSERPGTSGRSNEQFF.